This T cell receptor beta chain was sequenced in a study of regulatory and conventional T cells in RAG deficiency (TCRdb year 2017). About the investigation overall: The study used high-throughput TCR beta sequencing to compare repertoire diversity and composition of Treg, conventional CD4+ and CD8+ T cells between RAG-deficient patients and healthy controls.

To prepare the library, the immunoSEQ multiplex PCR assay was applied. Genomic DNA from the sorted T-cell subsets was used to amplify rearranged TCR beta chain products, which were then sequenced. The authors' analysis ran thus. Shannon entropy and Simpson indices were used to measure the diversity of productive TCR beta rearrangements in each repertoire. To gauge clonal expansion, the frequencies of the 100 most abundant productive TCR beta clonotypes among total reads were added together. A self-reactivity index based on amino acid usage at CDR3beta positions 6 and 7 was applied to the TRB repertoires. Two-way ANOVA was applied to the repertoire analyses, whereas Student t or Mann-Whitney tests were applied to the flow cytometric analyses. TCRdb holds this immuneACCESS table with in-frame rearrangements only. Some clones are missing; in checked studies, unresolved V genes explain under half, and the rest has no known cause. D and trimming were read from the DNA, whereas the V and J calls and clone size are those reported in that table. This sample is represented by approximately 3,000 clones; around 94% of them were singletons. The ten largest clonotypes hold roughly 7.7% of the sample.

Before genomic DNA extraction, regulatory T cells were isolated from blood as CD4+CD25-high CD127-low cells. About eight healthy control donors served as the comparison group for repertoire analyses. The germline V gene encodes CDR1 SGHNT and CDR2 YYREEE (reference sequence). Clipping removes 4 bases from V and 8 bases from J, with 11 as the unmatched junction base count. The CDR3, cysteine through phenylalanine, is 14 amino acids long. Only the CDR3 portion is preserved as DNA: 42 bases, with reading frame beginning at the first base. General study outcomes and caveats: Compared with controls, Omenn syndrome and CID/AS patients had about 100-fold fewer unique TCR beta sequences in Treg cells, whereas the reduction in the other subsets was around 10-fold. All patient T-cell subsets had shorter CDR3 lengths; Omenn syndrome patients showed >80% Treg-Tconv repertoire overlap at nucleotide and amino acid level. Compared with control T-cell subpopulations, RAG-deficient patients had much lower Shannon entropy and higher Simpson indices. For some subjects, some T-cell subset analyses were not performed. In Omenn syndrome patients, sorted CD25-high CD127-low cells may represent peripherally activated cells rather than bona fide Treg cells.

Notes on this clone: What this receptor recognizes is not known. It has no much larger one-base neighbor in the sample; base qualities were not kept.

These data were also filed under a second study, of regulatory T cells. The other study reports the following: The multiplex PCR used 52 forward TRBV primers and 13 reverse TRBJ primers, with assay-based and computational corrections for amplification bias. Repertoires from patients had restricted unique TRB V-J pairs and skewed V and J gene usage, with the strongest effect in regulatory T cells. Between CD3G-deficient patients and healthy controls, the study compared T-cell receptor beta repertoires in sorted regulatory T cells, conventional CD4+ T cells and CD8+ T cells. Peripheral blood mononuclear cells were isolated by Ficoll density separation. Within the immunoSEQ assay, multiplex PCR amplified rearranged TRB loci from genomic DNA. TRB amplicons were sequenced on an Illumina HiSeq platform. Raw sequences were error-filtered and aligned to reference gene sequences by custom algorithms and were subsequently analyzed with the immunoSEQ online tools. Productive and nonproductive TRB rearrangement frequencies were evaluated among both unique and total sequences. Group comparisons used t tests, Mann-Whitney tests or two-way ANOVA run in Prism software.

The chain couples TRBV5-4 to TRBJ2-7; 8 bases in the middle match TRBD1. The sequenced sample was CD4+ Tregs sorted from blood. This clonotype was obtained from a human donor in good health. The CDR3 protein is CASSLFSDREKQYF. The bases are TGTGCCAGCAGCCTTTTCTCGGACAGGGAGAAGCAGTACTTC.